The T cell receptor (beta chain) described here comes from a study of Graves' ophthalmopathy and Graves' hyperthyroidism. The CDR3 sequence is 13 residues long. V lost 3 bases and J lost 3, with 7 bases in between. Germline V gives CDR1 KGHDR, CDR2 SFDVKD. As for this clonotype: A single base separates this from a much larger clone, so it may be a read error.

From RNA, the CDR3 regions of TCR beta chains were amplified and sequenced. The first round was an RT-PCR with HTBI primers, and the second round was a multiplex PCR. In TCRdb, the multiplex PCR reads were re-called with MiXCR into one record per CDR3 protein. This table has 500,000 to 800,000 distinct CDR3 sequences, about two fifths appearing once. Material: peripheral blood. The rearrangement links TRBV24-1 to TRBJ1-2, with no clear D. This clonotype was obtained from an adult man with Graves' ophthalmopathy. The CDR3 loop is CATSDLADYGYTF. The CDR3 DNA follows: TGTGCCACCAGTGATCTTGCCGACTATGGCTACACCTTC.